The next 26 T cell receptor beta chains were all read from a single sample in a study of blood T cell repertoires in COVID-19. Clones were sequenced by immunoSEQ multiplex PCR, and TCRdb holds only the in-frame ones, with some missing. The table has fewer than 350,000 clones, about 88% seen once. Sequenced material: peripheral blood. These receptors were collected from a woman in her sixties or seventies with COVID-19, enrolled during active disease.

The rearrangement links TRBV5-1 to TRBJ2-7; 8 bases are shared with TRBD2. V shed 5 bases, J shed 2 bases, and the junction held 9 bases outside the gene matches. The CDR3 runs to 15 residues. Germline lookup yields CDR1 SGHRS and CDR2 YFSETQ. CDR3 amino acids: CASRHRAGETYEQYF. In nucleotides, the CDR3 is TGCGCCAGCAGACACCGAGCGGGGGAAACCTACGAGCAGTACTTC.

J is TRBJ1-1 and V is TRBV30; 9 bases are a match to TRBD1. The CDR3 has 13 residues. After removal of 5 bases from V and 4 bases from J, the junction contained 5 bases not matched to a gene. CDR1 and CDR2 (germline): GTSNPN, SVGIG (reference sequence). The CDR3 reads CAWSRDRATEAFF. CDR3 nucleotides: TGTGCCTGGTCCCGGGACAGGGCCACTGAAGCTTTCTTT.

The V gene is TRBV2, the J gene TRBJ2-1; 11 bases map to TRBD2. Germline values: CDR1 SNHLY, CDR2 FYNNEI. This CDR3 is built from 16 residues. V shed 0 bases, J shed 9 bases, and the junction held 7 bases outside the gene matches. CDR3 in DNA: TGTGCCAGCAGTGAAGCGCTTAGCGGGGGGGCGGGTGAGCAGTTCTTC. Its translation: CASSEALSGGAGEQFF. Full variable domain (rest looked up from reference TRBV2 and TRBJ2-1): EPEVTQTPSHQVTQMGQEVILRCVPISNHLYFYWYRQILGQKVEFLVSFYNNEISEKSEIFDDQFSVERPDGSNFTLKIRSTKLEDSAMYFCASSEALSGGAGEQFFGPGTRLTVL.

A word on this clone: At the DNA level, this CDR3 is encoded by other sequences in the same sample as well. The chain is built from TRBV18 and TRBJ2-5; 10 nucleotides match TRBD1. This CDR3 spans 15 amino acids. Trimming removed 1 base from V and 4 bases from J; junction bases left unmatched: 3. Per the germline V gene, CDR1 is KGHSH and CDR2 is LQKENI. CDR3: CASSPRQGALETQYF. CDR3 DNA sequence: TGTGCCAGCTCACCACGACAGGGGGCTTTAGAGACCCAGTACTTC.

This clone showed up just once. J is TRBJ1-5 and V is TRBV15, with no clear D. Germline values: CDR1 LNHNV, CDR2 YYDKDF (reference sequence). With 5 bases removed from V and 3 bases from J, the gap between germline ends came to 11 bases. The CDR3 has 14 residues. The CDR3 loop reads CATSPFGNNQPQHF. DNA for the CDR3: TGTGCCACCAGCCCCTTCGGGAACAATCAGCCCCAGCATTTT.

The rearrangement links TRBV18 to TRBJ2-6; TRBD1 matches at 7 bases. The CDR3 has 18 amino acids. Trimming at V came to 2 bases and at J to 0 bases, leaving 7 bases not matched to a gene. Germline V lookup: CDR1 KGHSH, CDR2 LQKENI. The CDR3 DNA reads as TGTGCCAGCTCACCAGTCGGACAGGCCGGCTCTGGGGCCAACGTCCTGACTTTC. This gives the protein CASSPVGQAGSGANVLTF.

This chain uses TRBV27 with TRBJ1-6; tentatively, D is TRBD1 (6 bases). The CDR3 extends over 15 amino acids. Germline lookup yields CDR1 MNHEY and CDR2 SMNVEV (reference sequence). V lost 2 bases and J lost 7, with 12 bases in between. The CDR3 here is CASSLRQAGNSPLHF. Written as DNA, the CDR3 is TGTGCCAGCAGTTTACGACAGGCGGGCAATTCACCCCTCCACTTT.

The rearrangement uses TRBV6-5 and TRBJ1-3; D may be TRBD1 (5 bases). The V end was cut by 0 bases, the J end by 2 bases, with 11 bases between. The CDR3 loop spans 16 amino acids. Germline values: CDR1 MNHEY, CDR2 SVGAGI. CDR3 DNA sequence: TGTGCCAGCAGTTACTCGAAGGCAGGGCCTGGAAACACCATATATTTT. Its translation is CASSYSKAGPGNTIYF.

The V call is TRBV7-9, the J call TRBJ1-1, with 7 bases that match TRBD1. The CDR3 extends over 14 amino acids. V shed 7 bases and J 1 base; nucleotides not matched to a gene: 6. CDR1 and CDR2 (germline): SEHNR, FQNEAQ (reference sequence). This chain's CDR3 is CASTRGQQNTEAFF. In DNA form, the CDR3 reads TGTGCCAGCACCCGGGGACAGCAGAACACTGAAGCTTTCTTT.

The chain combines TRBV5-1 with TRBJ2-1; TRBD2 matches 10 bases. The junction had 5 bases not matched to a gene; V was cut back by 4 bases and J by 4 bases. This CDR3 is 15 amino acids long. CDR1 is SGHRS, CDR2 YFSETQ, per germline. CDR3 nucleotides: TGCGCCAGCAGCATCCCAGCGGGGGGGTACAATGAGCAGTTCTTC. This codes for CASSIPAGGYNEQFF.

The chain combines TRBV5-1 with TRBJ1-3; weak D call: TRBD1 (6 bases). From germline, CDR1 is SGHRS and CDR2 YFSETQ. This CDR3 has 14 residues. The ends were cut back, 3 bases at V and 4 bases at J, with 11 bases in the middle. CDR3 in amino acids: CASSWDTLGNTIYF. CDR3 sequence (DNA): TGCGCCAGCAGCTGGGACACTCTGGGAAACACCATATATTTT.

Comment on this clone: The identical CDR3 is also encoded by other nucleotide sequences in the sample. The rearrangement uses TRBV18 and TRBJ2-7; tentatively, D is TRBD2 (6 bases). The CDR3 covers 13 residues. The V end was cut by 3 bases, the J end by 0 bases, with 6 bases between. Germline V gives CDR1 KGHSH, CDR2 LQKENI. In nucleotides, the CDR3 is TGTGCCAGCTCACCGGGACTCTCCTACGAGCAGTACTTC. It yields the protein CASSPGLSYEQYF.

J is TRBJ2-5 and V is TRBV27; 13 bases are shared with TRBD2. This CDR3 has 14 residues. Trimming at V came to 5 bases and at J to 7 bases, leaving 4 bases not matched to a gene. Germline V gene lookup returns CDR1 MNHEY and CDR2 SMNVEV (reference sequence). CDR3 sequence (DNA): TGTGCCAGCAGTACTAGCGGGGGGGCCGGGACCCAGTACTTC. Amino acid sequence: CASSTSGGAGTQYF.

This chain links TRBV4-3 with TRBJ1-2; maybe TRBD1 (6 bases). V was cut by 4 bases and J by 3 bases, with 15 bases left in between. The germline V gene encodes CDR1 LGHNA and CDR2 YSLEER. The CDR3 consists of 15 residues. The CDR3 sequence: CASSRSGTSHYGYTF. The CDR3 nucleotides read TGCGCCAGCAGCCGGTCCGGGACATCACACTATGGCTACACCTTC.

The gene calls are TRBV30 and TRBJ1-2; 7 bases line up with TRBD1. The V gene's germline CDR1 is GTSNPN and CDR2 SVGIG (reference sequence). This CDR3 has 12 amino acids. After removal of 4 bases from V and 2 bases from J, the junction contained 1 base not matched to a gene. CDR3 sequence reads: CAWKGQNYGYTF. In DNA, the CDR3 is TGTGCCTGGAAGGGACAGAACTATGGCTACACCTTC.

This clone came up once. The chain is built from TRBV28 and TRBJ1-2; perhaps TRBD1 as D (6 bases). Deletions cut 8 bases from V and 8 bases from J, with 15 bases between. CDR3 size: 12 residues. Germline CDR1 is MDHEN and CDR2 is SYDVKM. The CDR3 protein is CASGGGSVGYTF. As DNA, the CDR3 is TGTGCCAGCGGGGGGGGCTCGGTGGGCTACACCTTC.

The V gene is TRBV29-1, the J gene TRBJ1-1; 7 nucleotides line up with TRBD1. This CDR3 spans 12 amino acids. The V gene end was trimmed by 5 bases and the J gene end by 4 bases; junction bases not matched to a gene: 4. Germline V gene data show CDR1 as SQVTM and CDR2 as ANQGSEA. CDR3 in DNA: TGCAGCGTTTGGGACAGCGGCACTGAAGCTTTCTTT. Protein product: CSVWDSGTEAFF.

The chain is built from TRBV2 and TRBJ1-1; 8 bases are a match to TRBD1. The V gene's germline CDR1 is SNHLY and CDR2 FYNNEI. The CDR3 covers 13 residues. With 4 bases clipped from V and 6 bases from J, the junction kept 4 bases outside the gene matches. CDR3 DNA sequence: TGTGCCAGCAGTGCGGGCAGGGGGCCTGAAGCTTTCTTT. This codes for CASSAGRGPEAFF.

This clone was seen more than once but under ten times. This sequence joins TRBV5-4 and TRBJ1-6, with 8 bases fitting TRBD1. In germline, CDR1 is SGHNT, CDR2 YYREEE (reference sequence). V shed 0 bases and J 6 bases; nucleotides not matched to a gene: 2. CDR3 size: 15 residues. CDR3 coding DNA: TGTGCCAGCAGCTTGGTAGGACAGGGTAATTCACCCCTCCACTTT. Protein: CASSLVGQGNSPLHF.

CDR3 region: CAVDPGGAFHF. The CDR3 DNA sequence: TGTGCCGTAGATCCAGGGGGCGCCTTCCACTTT. The chain has TRBV6-5 and TRBJ1-6, with 8 bases matching TRBD1. The CDR3 runs to 11 residues. Germline V CDR1 and CDR2: MNHEY, SVGAGI. Losses at the gene ends were 11 bases for V and 17 bases for J; bases not matched to a gene: 11.

This clone was counted only a few times. This chain uses TRBV24-1 with TRBJ2-7, with no clear D. In germline, CDR1 is KGHDR, CDR2 SFDVKD. This CDR3 is built from 15 residues. Between the trimmed V and J ends, which lost 2 bases and 2 bases, there was a span of 12 bases. The CDR3 DNA reads as TGTGCCACCAGTGATTCTGCGAGTTTTACCTACGAGCAGTACTTC. It is translated as CATSDSASFTYEQYF.

The J gene is TRBJ1-4, the V gene TRBV6-5; TRBD1 might be the D (5 bases). The V end was cut by 6 bases, the J end by 4 bases, with 6 bases between. The CDR3 runs 12 residues. CDR1 is MNHEY and CDR2 is SVGAGI in the germline V gene. In nucleotides, the CDR3 is TGTGCCAGCAGAAGGGGTAATGAAAAACTGTTTTTT. Protein product: CASRRGNEKLFF.

The rearrangement links TRBV28 to TRBJ1-1, with 9 bases aligning to TRBD1. This CDR3 has 16 residues. V gave up 2 bases and J gave up 6 bases; unmatched junction bases: 10. From germline, CDR1 is MDHEN and CDR2 SYDVKM. CDR3 sequence (DNA): TGTGCCAGCAGTTTAGTCTCTGGGACAGGGACCTCTGAAGCTTTCTTT. Amino acids: CASSLVSGTGTSEAFF.

The genes are TRBV2 and TRBJ2-7; weak D call: TRBD1 (5 bases). This CDR3 region has 16 residues. The germline CDR1 and CDR2 sequences are SNHLY and FYNNEI. Trimming removed 2 bases at V and 4 bases at J, with 18 bases between. The CDR3 DNA reads as TGTGCCAGCAGTGAATTAAAGGGGCCCAAGCCGTACGAGCAGTACTTC. This codes for CASSELKGPKPYEQYF.

The table lists this clone with a count of one. The J gene is TRBJ2-3, the V gene TRBV4-1, with TRBD2 identical over 10 bases. The CDR3 covers 17 residues. The ends lost 4 bases at V and 1 base at J; junction bases unmatched: 8. Looked up from germline, CDR1 is MGHRA and CDR2 is YSYEKL. CDR3 loop: CASSLEGSGGGTDTQYF. In DNA, the CDR3 is TGCGCCAGCAGCCTAGAGGGGAGCGGGGGGGGCACAGATACGCAGTATTTT.

The chain uses TRBV18 and TRBJ2-2, with a weak D call TRBD1 (5 bases). The ends were cut back, 5 bases at V and 4 bases at J, with 8 bases in the middle. CDR1 is KGHSH and CDR2 is LQKENI in the germline V gene. The CDR3 has 13 amino acids. DNA of the CDR3: TGTGCCAGCTCATTTACAGGCACCGGGGAGCTGTTTTTT. As protein: CASSFTGTGELFF.